These T cell receptor beta chains were read from a single sample in a study of CD8+ T cells in alopecia areata. Profiled with immunoSEQ multiplex PCR; TCRdb holds only in-frame clones, not every one. There are about 150,000 clones in the sample; about three fifths occur only once, and about 40% lies in the top ten. Material for sequencing was CD8+ T cells sorted from blood. The receptors shown here come from a human donor in good health. CDR3s include the opening cysteine and the closing phenylalanine or tryptophan. Fields, in order: D gene, J gene, V gene, clone size, CDR3 DNA, CDR3 protein. The D gene is left open where the match is weak. A row's size may be missing; if present it is once, few, many or a size class.

d_call: NA; j_call: TRBJ2-1; v_call: TRBV29-1; clone_size: few; cdr3_nt: TGCAGCGTGGACGAACGGGCCAGGCATGAGCAGTTCTTC; cdr3_aa: CSVDERARHEQFF
d_call: TRBD1; j_call: TRBJ1-4; v_call: TRBV6-4; clone_size: many; cdr3_nt: TGTGCCAGCAGCTCGGGACAGAAGAATGAAAAACTGTTTTTT; cdr3_aa: CASSSGQKNEKLFF
d_call: NA; j_call: TRBJ2-5; v_call: TRBV2; clone_size: NA; cdr3_nt: TGTGCCAGCAGTGAGTCGGTTGGTGGCCTTCAAGAGACCCAGTACTTC; cdr3_aa: CASSESVGGLQETQYF
d_call: NA; j_call: TRBJ2-4; v_call: TRBV7-2; clone_size: few; cdr3_nt: TGTGCCAGCAGCTTCGGCAGACAAAACATTCAGTACTTC; cdr3_aa: CASSFGRQNIQYF
d_call: TRBD1; j_call: TRBJ2-7; v_call: TRBV27; clone_size: many; cdr3_nt: TGTGCCAGCAGTCCAGATATGACAGGGCGGGAGCAGTACTTC; cdr3_aa: CASSPDMTGREQYF
d_call: TRBD1; j_call: TRBJ1-1; v_call: TRBV27; clone_size: NA; cdr3_nt: TGTGCCAGCAGTTACCCGGGACAGCTAAACACTGAAGCTTTCTTT; cdr3_aa: CASSYPGQLNTEAFF
d_call: TRBD1; j_call: TRBJ2-5; v_call: TRBV19; clone_size: NA; cdr3_nt: TGTGCCAGTAGCACATGGAAGACAGGGCAAGAGACCCAGTACTTC; cdr3_aa: CASSTWKTGQETQYF
d_call: NA; j_call: TRBJ2-7; v_call: TRBV6-5; clone_size: NA; cdr3_nt: TGTGCCAGCAGTTACTCGGCAGGACCCTACGAGCAGTACTTC; cdr3_aa: CASSYSAGPYEQYF
d_call: NA; j_call: TRBJ2-7; v_call: TRBV29-1; clone_size: NA; cdr3_nt: TGCAGCGTGCTCGGTGGGGGTGGCTCCTACGAGCAGTACTTC; cdr3_aa: CSVLGGGGSYEQYF
d_call: TRBD2; j_call: TRBJ2-1; v_call: TRBV27; clone_size: NA; cdr3_nt: TGTGCCAGCAGTCCAGGAGCGGGAGGGCCAATAAATGAGCAGTTCTTC; cdr3_aa: CASSPGAGGPINEQFF
d_call: TRBD1; j_call: TRBJ2-7; v_call: TRBV29-1; clone_size: few; cdr3_nt: TGCAGCGTCAAGACAGGGAAGTCGTACGAGCAGTACTTC; cdr3_aa: CSVKTGKSYEQYF
d_call: NA; j_call: TRBJ2-2; v_call: TRBV28; clone_size: NA; cdr3_nt: TGTGCCAGCAGTTTGTATTCCGGGGAGCTGTTTTTT; cdr3_aa: CASSLYSGELFF
d_call: NA; j_call: TRBJ2-3; v_call: TRBV29-1; clone_size: few; cdr3_nt: TGCAGCGTTGTAGTAGATACGCAGTATTTT; cdr3_aa: CSVVVDTQYF
d_call: NA; j_call: TRBJ1-5; v_call: TRBV5-1; clone_size: once; cdr3_nt: TGCGCCAGCAGCTTGGGTGGGGCCCAGCCCCAGCATTTT; cdr3_aa: CASSLGGAQPQHF
d_call: NA; j_call: TRBJ2-1; v_call: TRBV6-5; clone_size: NA; cdr3_nt: TGTGCCAGCAGTCCGAACTCCTACAATGAGCAGTTCTTC; cdr3_aa: CASSPNSYNEQFF
d_call: TRBD2; j_call: TRBJ2-7; v_call: TRBV27; clone_size: NA; cdr3_nt: TGTGCCAGCAACCTCGCCAGCGGGAGGTCCGAGCAGTACTTC; cdr3_aa: CASNLASGRSEQYF
d_call: NA; j_call: TRBJ2-4; v_call: TRBV28; clone_size: NA; cdr3_nt: TGTGCCAGCAGTTCCGACAATCTGGGGGAGAACATTCAGTACTTC; cdr3_aa: CASSSDNLGENIQYF
d_call: NA; j_call: TRBJ1-4; v_call: TRBV5-5; clone_size: NA; cdr3_nt: TGTGCCAGCAGCGACGGGAATGAAAAACTGTTTTTT; cdr3_aa: CASSDGNEKLFF
d_call: TRBD1; j_call: TRBJ2-5; v_call: TRBV6-1; clone_size: once; cdr3_nt: TGTGCCAGCAGTGAATTAAGGTTCTGGACAGGGGAAGAGACCCAGTACTTC; cdr3_aa: CASSELRFWTGEETQYF
d_call: NA; j_call: TRBJ1-2; v_call: TRBV7-9; clone_size: NA; cdr3_nt: TGTGCCAGCAGCTTAGAGGAGGGATCGAACTATGGCTACACCTTC; cdr3_aa: CASSLEEGSNYGYTF
d_call: TRBD2; j_call: TRBJ2-1; v_call: TRBV2; clone_size: few; cdr3_nt: TGTGCCAGCAGTACTCTGACTAGCCTGAATGAGCAGTTCTTC; cdr3_aa: CASSTLTSLNEQFF
d_call: NA; j_call: TRBJ2-7; v_call: TRBV6-5; clone_size: NA; cdr3_nt: TGTGCCAGCAGTTCATTGGAAGCGACCTACGAGCAGTACTTC; cdr3_aa: CASSSLEATYEQYF
d_call: TRBD2; j_call: TRBJ2-5; v_call: TRBV4-2; clone_size: few; cdr3_nt: TGTGCCAGCAGCCCCCGGGGGGAAACAGGTCAAGAGACCCAGTACTTC; cdr3_aa: CASSPRGETGQETQYF
d_call: NA; j_call: TRBJ2-7; v_call: TRBV10-3; clone_size: NA; cdr3_nt: TGTGCCATCAGTGAATCCACAGAGCAGTACTTC; cdr3_aa: CAISESTEQYF
d_call: NA; j_call: TRBJ2-7; v_call: TRBV11-3; clone_size: NA; cdr3_nt: TGTGCCAGCAGCTCCTCTGAGGAGCAGTACTTC; cdr3_aa: CASSSSEEQYF
d_call: TRBD1; j_call: TRBJ1-1; v_call: TRBV27; clone_size: NA; cdr3_nt: TGTGCCAGCAGCCCCTGGACAGGGGGCGACGTCACTGAAGCTTTCTTT; cdr3_aa: CASSPWTGGDVTEAFF
d_call: NA; j_call: TRBJ2-7; v_call: TRBV11-2; clone_size: NA; cdr3_nt: TGTGCCAGCAGCTTAGCTTGGGTGGCAGAGTACGAGCAGTACTTC; cdr3_aa: CASSLAWVAEYEQYF
d_call: NA; j_call: TRBJ2-7; v_call: TRBV14; clone_size: few; cdr3_nt: TGTGCCAGCAGCCGCCCTTCCCGGGGTTACTCCTACGAGCAGTACTTC; cdr3_aa: CASSRPSRGYSYEQYF
d_call: NA; j_call: TRBJ2-7; v_call: TRBV11-2; clone_size: NA; cdr3_nt: TGTGCCAGCAGCTTAGATGGACAGTACGTCGGCTACGAGCAGTACTTC; cdr3_aa: CASSLDGQYVGYEQYF
d_call: NA; j_call: TRBJ2-7; v_call: TRBV27; clone_size: NA; cdr3_nt: TGTGCCAGCAAGTCACCAACCTCCTACGAGCAGTACTTC; cdr3_aa: CASKSPTSYEQYF
d_call: TRBD2; j_call: TRBJ2-7; v_call: TRBV9; clone_size: NA; cdr3_nt: TGTGCCAGCAGCGTAGATACGGGAGGGCCTGGTAACGAGCAGTACTTC; cdr3_aa: CASSVDTGGPGNEQYF
d_call: TRBD2; j_call: TRBJ2-1; v_call: TRBV9; clone_size: NA; cdr3_nt: TGTGCCAGCAGCGAGGTAGCGGGAGGGGACAATGAGCAGTTCTTC; cdr3_aa: CASSEVAGGDNEQFF
d_call: NA; j_call: TRBJ1-2; v_call: TRBV2; clone_size: NA; cdr3_nt: TGTGCCAGCACCCAAGGGTCAGGAGGTGGCTACACCTTC; cdr3_aa: CASTQGSGGGYTF
d_call: NA; j_call: TRBJ2-1; v_call: TRBV6-5; clone_size: NA; cdr3_nt: TGTGCCAGCAGTTACGGAGGCAATGAGCAGTTCTTC; cdr3_aa: CASSYGGNEQFF
d_call: TRBD2; j_call: TRBJ2-5; v_call: TRBV7-8; clone_size: NA; cdr3_nt: TGTGCCACACAACCGGGACTAGCGGTTCAAGAGACCCAGTACTTC; cdr3_aa: CATQPGLAVQETQYF
d_call: TRBD1; j_call: TRBJ1-1; v_call: TRBV29-1; clone_size: few; cdr3_nt: TGCAGCGTTGGGCCTACAGGGGGGAACACTGAAGCTTTCTTT; cdr3_aa: CSVGPTGGNTEAFF
d_call: TRBD2; j_call: TRBJ2-3; v_call: TRBV11-2; clone_size: NA; cdr3_nt: TGTGCCAGCAGCCCTGCAGCGGGAGGGACCACAGATACGCAGTATTTT; cdr3_aa: CASSPAAGGTTDTQYF
d_call: NA; j_call: TRBJ1-1; v_call: TRBV19; clone_size: NA; cdr3_nt: TGTGCCAGTAGTCCCGGGGGACCGAACACTGAAGCTTTCTTT; cdr3_aa: CASSPGGPNTEAFF
d_call: TRBD2; j_call: TRBJ2-3; v_call: TRBV5-6; clone_size: few; cdr3_nt: TGTGCCAGCAGCCAGGCCTCTAGCGGGCTCACCACAGATACGCAGTATTTT; cdr3_aa: CASSQASSGLTTDTQYF
d_call: NA; j_call: TRBJ2-5; v_call: TRBV28; clone_size: few; cdr3_nt: TGTGCCAGCAGGCTAACAGAGGAGACCCAGTACTTC; cdr3_aa: CASRLTEETQYF
d_call: NA; j_call: TRBJ2-2; v_call: TRBV7-8; clone_size: NA; cdr3_nt: TGTGCCAGCAGCTTAGCGGGTGGGACCGGGGAGCTGTTTTTT; cdr3_aa: CASSLAGGTGELFF
d_call: NA; j_call: TRBJ1-5; v_call: TRBV5-6; clone_size: NA; cdr3_nt: TGTGCCAGCAGCTCTTGGGACCTAGATCAGCCCCAGCATTTT; cdr3_aa: CASSSWDLDQPQHF
d_call: NA; j_call: TRBJ1-3; v_call: TRBV29-1; clone_size: NA; cdr3_nt: TGCAGCGTTGAACAGACAGCTTCAGACTCTGGAAACACCATATATTTT; cdr3_aa: CSVEQTASDSGNTIYF
d_call: NA; j_call: TRBJ1-3; v_call: TRBV29-1; clone_size: NA; cdr3_nt: TGCAGCGTGGGTCTACCTAGTGGTGGAAACACCATATATTTT; cdr3_aa: CSVGLPSGGNTIYF
d_call: NA; j_call: TRBJ1-3; v_call: TRBV29-1; clone_size: NA; cdr3_nt: TGCAGCGTTTCAGGCGCAAGCTCTGGAAACACCATATATTTT; cdr3_aa: CSVSGASSGNTIYF
d_call: NA; j_call: TRBJ2-3; v_call: TRBV19; clone_size: NA; cdr3_nt: TGTGCCAGTAGTATATCGGCGGGGATCACAGATACGCAGTATTTT; cdr3_aa: CASSISAGITDTQYF
d_call: NA; j_call: TRBJ2-1; v_call: TRBV7-8; clone_size: NA; cdr3_nt: TGTGCCAGCAGCACCTACAATGAGCAGTTCTTC; cdr3_aa: CASSTYNEQFF
d_call: NA; j_call: TRBJ1-2; v_call: TRBV29-1; clone_size: NA; cdr3_nt: TGCAGCGTCCCCCAAGGGGATGGCTACACCTTC; cdr3_aa: CSVPQGDGYTF
d_call: NA; j_call: TRBJ1-2; v_call: TRBV23-1; clone_size: NA; cdr3_nt: TGCGCCAGCAGTCAATCGGGCTCCTCCTATGGCTACACCTTC; cdr3_aa: CASSQSGSSYGYTF
d_call: NA; j_call: TRBJ1-2; v_call: TRBV30; clone_size: NA; cdr3_nt: TGTGCCTGGAGTGACGGTAACTATGGCTACACCTTC; cdr3_aa: CAWSDGNYGYTF
d_call: TRBD1; j_call: TRBJ2-1; v_call: TRBV27; clone_size: NA; cdr3_nt: TGTGCCAGCAGTTTGGGGACAGGGGGAGAGCAGTTCTTC; cdr3_aa: CASSLGTGGEQFF
d_call: TRBD1; j_call: TRBJ2-1; v_call: TRBV15; clone_size: few; cdr3_nt: TGTGCCACCAGCAGGGACAGGGGTACCAATGAGCAGTTCTTC; cdr3_aa: CATSRDRGTNEQFF
d_call: TRBD2; j_call: TRBJ2-7; v_call: TRBV27; clone_size: NA; cdr3_nt: TGTGCCAGCAGTTCACTAGCGGGAGACATCTACGAGCAGTACTTC; cdr3_aa: CASSSLAGDIYEQYF
d_call: TRBD2; j_call: TRBJ2-5; v_call: TRBV18; clone_size: few; cdr3_nt: TGTGCCAGCTCACCACGAGAGCGGGAGACGTTAGAGACCCAGTACTTC; cdr3_aa: CASSPRERETLETQYF
d_call: NA; j_call: TRBJ2-7; v_call: TRBV10-2; clone_size: NA; cdr3_nt: TGCGCCAGCAGGCGTGAGGAGAGGATCTACGAGCAGTACTTC; cdr3_aa: CASRREERIYEQYF
d_call: TRBD1; j_call: TRBJ1-5; v_call: TRBV25-1; clone_size: NA; cdr3_nt: TGTGCCAGCAGTGAGGGGGGGACAGGTATCAATCAGCCCCAGCATTTT; cdr3_aa: CASSEGGTGINQPQHF
d_call: NA; j_call: TRBJ1-2; v_call: TRBV13; clone_size: NA; cdr3_nt: TGTGCCAGCAGCTTATCTTCGTGGGCCGAACACTATGGCTACACCTTC; cdr3_aa: CASSLSSWAEHYGYTF
d_call: NA; j_call: TRBJ2-7; v_call: TRBV10-2; clone_size: NA; cdr3_nt: TGTGCCAGCAGTCCACAGGGCCCCAGCGAGCAGTACTTC; cdr3_aa: CASSPQGPSEQYF
d_call: TRBD1; j_call: TRBJ2-4; v_call: TRBV2; clone_size: once; cdr3_nt: TGTGCCAGGGACGTTAGCCCTCGGGACAGAGTAGCCAAAAACATTCAGTACTTC; cdr3_aa: CARDVSPRDRVAKNIQYF
d_call: NA; j_call: TRBJ1-2; v_call: TRBV4-2; clone_size: NA; cdr3_nt: TGTGCCAGCAGCCAGGCCAGGACAGCGTATGGCTACACCTTC; cdr3_aa: CASSQARTAYGYTF